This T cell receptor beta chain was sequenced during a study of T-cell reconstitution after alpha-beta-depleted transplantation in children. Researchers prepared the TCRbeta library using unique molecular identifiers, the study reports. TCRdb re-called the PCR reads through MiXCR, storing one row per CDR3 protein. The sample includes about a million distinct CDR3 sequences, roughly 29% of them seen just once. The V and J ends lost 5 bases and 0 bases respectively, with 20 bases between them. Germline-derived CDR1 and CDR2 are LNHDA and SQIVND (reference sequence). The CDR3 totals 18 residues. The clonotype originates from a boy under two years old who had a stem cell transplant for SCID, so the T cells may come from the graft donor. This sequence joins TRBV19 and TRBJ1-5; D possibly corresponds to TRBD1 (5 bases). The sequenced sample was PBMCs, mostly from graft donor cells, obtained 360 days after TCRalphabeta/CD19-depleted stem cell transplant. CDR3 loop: CASSPLGPLQGSNQPQHF. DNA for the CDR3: TGTGCCAGTAGTCCCCTCGGGCCCCTCCAGGGTAGCAATCAGCCCCAGCATTTT.